This T cell receptor (beta chain) was sequenced for a study of cytomegalovirus exposure and HLA in healthy donors. A note on this clone: Its antigen is undetermined.

TCRdb keeps only in-frame clones here, not all; method: immunoSEQ multiplex PCR. The table lists about 130,000 clones, 90% to 97% of them singletons. Overall study results and limits: Most TCR sequences were uncommon, yet certain public TCRs appeared in many donors.

The germline CDR1 and CDR2 sequences are SGHTS and YDEGEE. V lost 4 bases and J lost 4; bases outside the gene matches: 8. This CDR3 has 15 residues. Sequencing was performed on PBMCs. V and J are TRBV5-8 and TRBJ2-3, with 8 bases lining up with TRBD1. The origin of this receptor is a man between 18 and 29 years old in good health and CMV-seronegative. The CDR3 reads CASSEVRQGPDTQYF. For the CDR3, the DNA is TGTGCCAGCAGCGAAGTGAGACAGGGGCCAGATACGCAGTATTTT.